Listed below are T cell receptor beta chains from one sample, sequenced in a study of blood T cell repertoires in COVID-19. Only in-frame clones appear in the TCRdb table, and some are missing; sequencing was by immunoSEQ multiplex PCR. The table lists around 70,000 clones, around nine tenths of them singletons. The sequenced sample was peripheral blood. The receptors shown here come from a woman aged 18-30 years with acute or convalescent COVID-19. CDR3s include the opening cysteine and the closing phenylalanine or tryptophan. A D gene is named only where the DNA matches it firmly. Part of the rows lack a size; the others show once, few, many or a class for expanded clones.

J	D	V	size	CDR3	DNA
TRBJ1-1	-	TRBV15	-	CATSSQGRGSVYMNTEAFF	TGTGCCACCAGCAGTCAAGGGCGCGGGTCAGTATATATGAACACTGAAGCTTTCTTT
TRBJ2-5	-	TRBV6-5	-	CASRLDGGQETQYF	TGTGCCAGCAGACTTGACGGGGGCCAAGAGACCCAGTACTTC
TRBJ2-3	-	TRBV5-4	-	CASSSLAYLDYF	TGTGCCAGCAGTTCACTAGCCTACCTGGACTATTTT
TRBJ2-1	TRBD2	TRBV29-1	-	CSVRGGNNEQFF	TGCAGCGTACGGGGGGGGAACAATGAGCAGTTCTTC
TRBJ1-2	TRBD1	TRBV30	-	CAWTLGAQGGYGYTF	TGTGCCTGGACCCTAGGGGCACAGGGGGGCTATGGCTACACCTTC
TRBJ1-2	TRBD1	TRBV6-5	-	CASSDRVVPYGYTF	TGTGCCAGCAGCGACAGGGTCGTCCCCTATGGCTACACCTTC
TRBJ1-1	-	TRBV5-4	-	CASSSGGPNQNTEAFF	TGTGCCAGCAGCTCCGGAGGCCCCAATCAGAACACTGAAGCTTTCTTT
TRBJ1-1	-	TRBV30	-	CAWILGADTEAFF	TGTGCCTGGATTTTGGGGGCGGACACTGAAGCTTTCTTT
TRBJ1-4	TRBD1	TRBV7-2	-	CASSLNAGGGEKLFF	TGTGCCAGCAGCCTTAATGCAGGGGGAGGTGAAAAACTGTTTTTT
TRBJ2-2	-	TRBV30	-	CGCEDTGELFF	TGTGGGTGCGAGGACACCGGGGAGCTGTTTTTT
TRBJ2-7	-	TRBV3-1/TRBV3-2	-	CASSQNYGEQYF	TGTGCCAGCAGCCAAAACTACGGCGAGCAGTACTTC
TRBJ1-5	TRBD1	TRBV5-6	-	CASSFSGTVNQPQHF	TGTGCCAGCAGCTTTTCCGGGACAGTCAATCAGCCCCAGCATTTT
TRBJ1-3	TRBD1	TRBV7-6	-	CASSGGPPGTVAGNTIYF	TGTGCCAGCAGCGGTGGGCCTCCAGGGACAGTTGCTGGAAACACCATATATTTT
TRBJ1-2	TRBD1	TRBV19	-	CASSPGGRGYGYTF	TGTGCCAGTAGCCCAGGGGGCCGGGGCTATGGCTACACCTTC
TRBJ2-3	TRBD2	TRBV4-3	-	CASSGGLGTDTQYF	TGCGCCAGCAGCGGCGGACTAGGCACAGATACGCAGTATTTT
TRBJ2-1	-	TRBV7-9	-	CASSGGIGNEQFF	TGTGCCAGCAGCGGCGGGATAGGAAATGAGCAGTTCTTC
TRBJ1-1	-	TRBV6-5	-	CASRRGGSTEAFF	TGTGCCAGCAGACGGGGGGGCTCCACTGAAGCTTTCTTT
TRBJ2-1	TRBD2	TRBV18	-	CASSPPTSGEYNEQFF	TGTGCCAGCTCACCACCCACTAGCGGGGAATACAATGAGCAGTTCTTC
TRBJ2-7	-	TRBV3-1/TRBV3-2	-	CASSQDTWAATYEQYF	TGTGCCAGCAGCCAAGATACGTGGGCAGCCACCTACGAGCAGTACTTC
TRBJ2-1	TRBD1	TRBV5-6	-	CASSLPGQGISEQFF	TGTGCCAGCAGCTTGCCGGGACAGGGGATAAGTGAGCAGTTCTTC
TRBJ2-1	-	TRBV7-2	-	CASSSGRDYWDEQFF	TGTGCCAGCAGCTCCGGACGGGATTATTGGGATGAGCAGTTCTTC
TRBJ2-5	TRBD2	TRBV19	-	CASSPSGLAGGRETQYF	TGTGCCAGTAGTCCCAGCGGTCTAGCGGGAGGTAGGGAGACCCAGTACTTC
TRBJ2-3	TRBD2	TRBV12-5	-	CASASAGGRVDTQYF	TGTGCTAGTGCCTCAGCGGGGGGGCGGGTAGATACGCAGTATTTT
TRBJ2-7	TRBD2	TRBV3-1/TRBV3-2	-	CASSQTSGRAYEQYF	TGTGCCAGCAGCCAGACTAGCGGGAGGGCCTACGAGCAGTACTTC
TRBJ2-3	-	TRBV4-3	-	CASSQDGPKASDTQYF	TGCGCCAGCAGCCAAGATGGGCCCAAGGCGTCAGATACGCAGTATTTT
TRBJ2-1	-	TRBV24-1	-	CATSDFDEQFF	TGTGCCACCAGTGATTTCGATGAGCAGTTCTTC
TRBJ2-3	-	TRBV10-1	once	CASSESREARRTDTQYF	TGCGCCAGCAGTGAGTCGCGAGAGGCCCGTCGCACAGATACGCAGTATTTT
TRBJ2-2	TRBD2	TRBV4-3	-	CASSQEPSGTTTGELFF	TGCGCCAGCAGCCAAGAGCCTAGCGGGACGACCACCGGGGAGCTGTTTTTT
TRBJ2-3	TRBD2	TRBV6-4	-	CASSDSASGSASTDTQYF	TGTGCCAGCAGTGACTCCGCTAGCGGGTCTGCTAGCACAGATACGCAGTATTTT
TRBJ2-3	-	TRBV11-2	-	CASSRSGTQAADTQYF	TGTGCCAGCAGCCGTTCCGGTACCCAGGCAGCAGATACGCAGTATTTT
TRBJ1-2	TRBD1	TRBV29-1	-	CSIPDRGVLGYTF	TGCAGCATCCCGGACAGGGGTGTGTTAGGCTACACCTTC
TRBJ2-3	TRBD2	TRBV4-2	once	CASSPAGGWRDTQYF	TGTGCCAGCAGCCCAGCGGGGGGGTGGAGAGATACGCAGTATTTT
TRBJ2-7	TRBD1	TRBV27	few	CASSFNWDRGLREQYF	TGTGCCAGCAGTTTTAATTGGGACAGGGGGCTTCGAGAGCAGTACTTC
TRBJ2-3	TRBD2	TRBV3-1/TRBV3-2	once	CASSQSGNTDTQYF	TGTGCCAGCAGCCAAAGCGGGAACACAGATACGCAGTATTTT
TRBJ2-2	TRBD1	TRBV5-1	-	CARCGQGDGGELFF	TGCGCCCGCTGTGGGCAGGGGGACGGCGGGGAGCTGTTTTTT